The entry below describes one TCR beta chain. This record belongs to a study of OX40 agonist ivuxolimab in advanced cancers. Clones were sequenced by immunoSEQ multiplex PCR, and TCRdb holds only the in-frame ones, with some missing. This table has tens of thousands of clones, roughly 86% appearing once. Trimming took 5 bases from V and 2 from J; bases not matched to a gene: 14. This CDR3 comprises 18 residues. Germline V lookup: CDR1 SGHVS, CDR2 FQNEAQ. This sequence joins TRBV7-8 and TRBJ2-3, with TRBD2 matching over 9 bases. The receptor was isolated from an adult with an advanced solid tumor such as melanoma, head and neck, liver or kidney cancer. The sequences come from CD4+ or CD8+ T cells sorted from blood, collected in a trial of the OX40 agonist ivuxolimab. The CDR3 loop reads CASSKPQQTSGYTDTQYF. The DNA of the CDR3 is TGTGCCAGCAGCAAACCCCAACAGACTAGCGGTTACACAGATACGCAGTATTTT.